These T cell receptor beta chains were read from a single sample in a study of T-cell reconstitution after alpha-beta-depleted transplantation in children. TCRdb re-called the PCR reads with MiXCR, one entry per CDR3 protein. Here the sample spans about 300,000 distinct CDR3 sequences, around 10% being singletons. The specimen was PBMCs, collected before TCRalphabeta/CD19-depleted stem cell transplant. The source is a boy under two years old with acute myeloid leukemia, due to receive a stem cell transplant. Both conserved end residues are part of each CDR3. Fields, in order: V gene, D gene, J gene, clone size, CDR3 DNA, CDR3 protein. A D gene is named only where the DNA matches it firmly. Clone size is shown for a subset of rows, as once, few, many or a class of expanded clone.

V gene: TRBV29-1
D gene: NA
J gene: TRBJ1-1
clone size: many
CDR3 DNA: TGCAGCGTTGCCCCAGGGGAGGCTGAAGCTTTCTTT
CDR3 protein: CSVAPGEAEAFF

V gene: TRBV12-3/TRBV12-4
D gene: NA
J gene: TRBJ2-4
clone size: many
CDR3 DNA: TGTGCCAGCAGTCTCTCCCAGGGCCCCCTAGCCAAAAACATTCAGTACTTC
CDR3 protein: CASSLSQGPLAKNIQYF

V gene: TRBV6-1
D gene: NA
J gene: TRBJ2-7
clone size: NA
CDR3 DNA: TGTGCCAGCAGAGGCATGGGCTCCTACGAGCAGTACTTC
CDR3 protein: CASRGMGSYEQYF

V gene: TRBV12-3/TRBV12-4
D gene: NA
J gene: TRBJ1-3
clone size: NA
CDR3 DNA: TGTGCCAGCAGTTTCGGGACCCTTGGAAACACCATATATTTT
CDR3 protein: CASSFGTLGNTIYF

V gene: TRBV20-1
D gene: NA
J gene: TRBJ2-3
clone size: many
CDR3 DNA: TGCAGTGCTAGGGGGTCTACTAGCACAGATACGCAGTATTTT
CDR3 protein: CSARGSTSTDTQYF

V gene: TRBV27
D gene: NA
J gene: TRBJ2-1
clone size: many
CDR3 DNA: TGTGCCAGCAGTTTCGTGGGCTCCTACAATGAGCAGTTCTTC
CDR3 protein: CASSFVGSYNEQFF

V gene: TRBV20-1
D gene: TRBD2
J gene: TRBJ2-5
clone size: many
CDR3 DNA: TGCAGTGCTAGAGGTGGGACTATCGGGGGGGCCTCCCAAGAGACCCAGTACTTC
CDR3 protein: CSARGGTIGGASQETQYF

V gene: TRBV28
D gene: TRBD1
J gene: TRBJ2-5
clone size: many
CDR3 DNA: TGTGCCAGCAGTTCATCCCAAACGGCAGGGGGCCAAGAGACCCAGTACTTC
CDR3 protein: CASSSSQTAGGQETQYF

V gene: TRBV6-5
D gene: NA
J gene: TRBJ2-3
clone size: many
CDR3 DNA: TGTGCCAGCAGCTGGGACTCGCGCACAGATACGCAGTATTTT
CDR3 protein: CASSWDSRTDTQYF

V gene: TRBV9
D gene: TRBD2
J gene: TRBJ2-2
clone size: few
CDR3 DNA: TGTGCCAGCAGCGTAGGACTAGCGGGGGGGCCGCTGGAGCTGTTTTTT
CDR3 protein: CASSVGLAGGPLELFF

V gene: TRBV10-3
D gene: NA
J gene: TRBJ2-4
clone size: many
CDR3 DNA: TGTGCCATCAGTGAGTCTCGGACTTACGGAGCCTCCAAAAACATTCAGTACTTC
CDR3 protein: CAISESRTYGASKNIQYF

V gene: TRBV12-3/TRBV12-4
D gene: NA
J gene: TRBJ1-2
clone size: many
CDR3 DNA: TGTGCCAGCAGTCCCATCATCTATGGCTACACCTTC
CDR3 protein: CASSPIIYGYTF

V gene: TRBV11-2
D gene: NA
J gene: TRBJ1-1
clone size: many
CDR3 DNA: TGTGCCAGCAGCGCACGGACCGTCCTGAACACTGAAGCTTTCTTT
CDR3 protein: CASSARTVLNTEAFF

V gene: TRBV7-3
D gene: NA
J gene: TRBJ2-3
clone size: few
CDR3 DNA: TGTGCCAGCAGCTTCTGGGGGGGCGGCACAGATACGCAGTATTTT
CDR3 protein: CASSFWGGGTDTQYF

V gene: TRBV7-6
D gene: TRBD2
J gene: TRBJ2-1
clone size: many
CDR3 DNA: TGTGCCAGCAGCTTAGCGAGGGAGGGCTCAGCTTACAATGAGCAGTTCTTC
CDR3 protein: CASSLAREGSAYNEQFF

V gene: TRBV10-3
D gene: NA
J gene: TRBJ2-5
clone size: many
CDR3 DNA: TGTGCCATCGGGGGGGCAGGAGAGACCCAGTACTTC
CDR3 protein: CAIGGAGETQYF

V gene: TRBV6-2/TRBV6-3
D gene: NA
J gene: TRBJ2-2
clone size: many
CDR3 DNA: TGTGCCAGCAGTTACCGGGTTGTTCTCCCCGGGGAGCTGTTTTTT
CDR3 protein: CASSYRVVLPGELFF

V gene: TRBV7-2
D gene: NA
J gene: TRBJ1-5
clone size: many
CDR3 DNA: TGTGCCAGCAGCTTAATTGGGACCTCGCTCAATCAGCCCCAGCATTTT
CDR3 protein: CASSLIGTSLNQPQHF

V gene: TRBV7-9
D gene: TRBD1
J gene: TRBJ1-2
clone size: many
CDR3 DNA: TGTGCCAGCAGGTACCAGGACAGGGAGTTCCATGGCTACACCTTC
CDR3 protein: CASRYQDREFHGYTF

V gene: TRBV27
D gene: TRBD1
J gene: TRBJ2-2
clone size: NA
CDR3 DNA: TGTGCCACCGGACAGGGGAGCACCGGGGAGCTGTTTTTT
CDR3 protein: CATGQGSTGELFF

V gene: TRBV28
D gene: NA
J gene: TRBJ1-2
clone size: NA
CDR3 DNA: TGTGCCAGCCTTCGACAGGCACTAGGCTACACCTTC
CDR3 protein: CASLRQALGYTF

V gene: TRBV24-1
D gene: NA
J gene: TRBJ2-7
clone size: few
CDR3 DNA: TGTGCCACCAGTGATTTTGAGGGGAACGAGCAGTACTTC
CDR3 protein: CATSDFEGNEQYF

V gene: TRBV9
D gene: NA
J gene: TRBJ1-6
clone size: many
CDR3 DNA: TGTGCCAGCAGCGCCGACGGGGGGGCGCGGTCACCCCTCCACTTT
CDR3 protein: CASSADGGARSPLHF

V gene: TRBV7-2
D gene: NA
J gene: TRBJ2-2
clone size: NA
CDR3 DNA: TGTGCCAGCAGCTTAGCGACACTGCCCACCGGGGAGCTGTTTTTT
CDR3 protein: CASSLATLPTGELFF

V gene: TRBV7-6
D gene: TRBD2
J gene: TRBJ2-3
clone size: many
CDR3 DNA: TGTGCCAGCAGCTTAGCGGTAGCTAGCGGGGGAACCAGCACAGATACGCAGTATTTT
CDR3 protein: CASSLAVASGGTSTDTQYF

V gene: TRBV12-3/TRBV12-4
D gene: NA
J gene: TRBJ1-3
clone size: many
CDR3 DNA: TGTGCCAGCAGTTTAGCAGGGGCGGTCGGAAACACCATATATTTT
CDR3 protein: CASSLAGAVGNTIYF

V gene: TRBV7-3
D gene: NA
J gene: TRBJ1-6
clone size: NA
CDR3 DNA: TGTGCCAGCAGCCAACAGGGATCTGATTCACCCCTCCACTTT
CDR3 protein: CASSQQGSDSPLHF

V gene: TRBV5-5
D gene: NA
J gene: TRBJ2-1
clone size: many
CDR3 DNA: TGTGCCAGCAGCTTGTCCCCGAGCAATGAGCAGTTCTTC
CDR3 protein: CASSLSPSNEQFF

V gene: TRBV2
D gene: TRBD2
J gene: TRBJ2-7
clone size: NA
CDR3 DNA: TGTGCCAGCAGTGACGAGGGAGGGGAACTCGAGCAGTACTTC
CDR3 protein: CASSDEGGELEQYF

V gene: TRBV12-3/TRBV12-4
D gene: NA
J gene: TRBJ2-1
clone size: many
CDR3 DNA: TGTGCCAGCAGTTTAAGGCGGGGCGGTAACAATGAGCAGTTCTTC
CDR3 protein: CASSLRRGGNNEQFF

V gene: TRBV27
D gene: NA
J gene: TRBJ2-1
clone size: many
CDR3 DNA: TGTGCCAGCAGTCCCCCCCCAACTAGTCCCCCACATTTTGAGCAGTTCTTC
CDR3 protein: CASSPPPTSPPHFEQFF

V gene: TRBV24-1
D gene: NA
J gene: TRBJ2-5
clone size: many
CDR3 DNA: TGTGCCACCAGGGGTGCGGGCGAGGAGACCCAGTACTTC
CDR3 protein: CATRGAGEETQYF

V gene: TRBV20-1
D gene: NA
J gene: TRBJ2-1
clone size: NA
CDR3 DNA: TGCAGTGCTAGAGATGGGGAACGTGGCTCCTACAATGAGCAGTTCTTC
CDR3 protein: CSARDGERGSYNEQFF

V gene: TRBV27
D gene: NA
J gene: TRBJ2-5
clone size: many
CDR3 DNA: TGTGCCAGCAGTTTAGACAGAGCTGAGCAAGAGACCCAGTACTTC
CDR3 protein: CASSLDRAEQETQYF

V gene: TRBV5-1
D gene: NA
J gene: TRBJ1-1
clone size: many
CDR3 DNA: TGCGCCAGCAGCTTAAGGGTCGGAGGGACCCCGAACACTGAAGCTTTCTTT
CDR3 protein: CASSLRVGGTPNTEAFF

V gene: TRBV15
D gene: NA
J gene: TRBJ1-5
clone size: many
CDR3 DNA: TGTGCCACCAGTCGGGACTTTAGCAATCAGCCCCAGCATTTT
CDR3 protein: CATSRDFSNQPQHF

V gene: TRBV24-1
D gene: TRBD2
J gene: TRBJ2-7
clone size: NA
CDR3 DNA: TGTGCCACCAGTGATCCCGGGACTAGCGGGAGGTACGAGCAGTACTTC
CDR3 protein: CATSDPGTSGRYEQYF

V gene: TRBV6-5
D gene: NA
J gene: TRBJ1-6
clone size: many
CDR3 DNA: TGTGCCAGCAGTATCCGGTTTGCACCCCTCCACTTT
CDR3 protein: CASSIRFAPLHF

V gene: TRBV29-1
D gene: TRBD1
J gene: TRBJ1-4
clone size: few
CDR3 DNA: TGCAGCGTCCTCCGGGACAGTGAAAAACTGTTTTTT
CDR3 protein: CSVLRDSEKLFF

V gene: TRBV5-5
D gene: TRBD1
J gene: TRBJ1-2
clone size: many
CDR3 DNA: TGTGCCAGCAGCTCGACAGGGAAAGGCTACACCTTC
CDR3 protein: CASSSTGKGYTF

V gene: TRBV20-1
D gene: TRBD1
J gene: TRBJ1-5
clone size: few
CDR3 DNA: TGCAGTGCTAGAGATACTGGACAGGGTCAGCCCCAGCATTTT
CDR3 protein: CSARDTGQGQPQHF

V gene: TRBV4-2
D gene: NA
J gene: TRBJ2-1
clone size: many
CDR3 DNA: TGTGCCAGCAGCCAAGTGGACTGGGGTGAGCAGTTCTTC
CDR3 protein: CASSQVDWGEQFF

V gene: TRBV29-1
D gene: NA
J gene: TRBJ2-4
clone size: many
CDR3 DNA: TGCAGCCTGCGGGGACAGCTCCTAGCCAAAAACATTCAGTACTTC
CDR3 protein: CSLRGQLLAKNIQYF

V gene: TRBV7-9
D gene: NA
J gene: TRBJ2-1
clone size: many
CDR3 DNA: TGTGCCAGCAGAAGGGAGCAGTTCTTC
CDR3 protein: CASRREQFF

V gene: TRBV7-9
D gene: NA
J gene: TRBJ2-4
clone size: many
CDR3 DNA: TGTGCCAGCAGCTTATCAAACAGGGAAGAAAACATTCAGTACTTC
CDR3 protein: CASSLSNREENIQYF

V gene: TRBV27
D gene: TRBD2
J gene: TRBJ2-1
clone size: many
CDR3 DNA: TGTGCCAGCACCCCCGGGGGGTCCTACAATGAGCAGTTCTTC
CDR3 protein: CASTPGGSYNEQFF

V gene: TRBV7-8
D gene: NA
J gene: TRBJ2-2
clone size: NA
CDR3 DNA: TGTGCCAGCAGCTTATATCATCGAGGATCTAGGGACACCGGGGAGCTGTTTTTT
CDR3 protein: CASSLYHRGSRDTGELFF

V gene: TRBV12-3/TRBV12-4
D gene: NA
J gene: TRBJ2-6
clone size: many
CDR3 DNA: TGTGCCAGCGGTCAGTGGGCTGGGGCCAACGTCCTGACTTTC
CDR3 protein: CASGQWAGANVLTF

V gene: TRBV10-2
D gene: NA
J gene: TRBJ2-7
clone size: NA
CDR3 DNA: TGCGCCACCTCACTTTTTTTTGCCTACGAGCAGTACTTC
CDR3 protein: CATSLFFAYEQYF

V gene: TRBV5-1
D gene: TRBD1
J gene: TRBJ1-6
clone size: many
CDR3 DNA: TGCGCCAGCAGCATTGGGATGTCAGGGGGACAATCACCCCTCCACTTT
CDR3 protein: CASSIGMSGGQSPLHF

V gene: TRBV12-3/TRBV12-4
D gene: TRBD2
J gene: TRBJ2-1
clone size: once
CDR3 DNA: TGTGCCAGCTGTCAGCGGGAGCGCCTCCTTGGAACACACAATGAGCAGTTCTTC
CDR3 protein: CASCQRERLLGTHNEQFF